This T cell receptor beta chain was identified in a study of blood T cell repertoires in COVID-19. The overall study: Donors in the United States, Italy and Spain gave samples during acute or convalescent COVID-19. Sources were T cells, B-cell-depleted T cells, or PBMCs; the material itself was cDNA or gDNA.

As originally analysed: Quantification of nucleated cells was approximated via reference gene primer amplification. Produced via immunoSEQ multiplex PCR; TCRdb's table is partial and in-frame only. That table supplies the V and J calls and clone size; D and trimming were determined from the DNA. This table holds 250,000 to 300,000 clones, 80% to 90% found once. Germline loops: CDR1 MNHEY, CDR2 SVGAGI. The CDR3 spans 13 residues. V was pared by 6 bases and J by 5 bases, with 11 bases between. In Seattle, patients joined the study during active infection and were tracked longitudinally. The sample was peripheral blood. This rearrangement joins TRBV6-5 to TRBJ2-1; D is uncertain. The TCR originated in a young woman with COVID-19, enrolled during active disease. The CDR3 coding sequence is TGTGCCAGCAGCCGGCTAGGCAACAATGAGCAGTTCTTC. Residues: CASSRLGNNEQFF.